A selection of T cell receptor beta chains follows, all from one sample in a study of T-cell reconstitution after alpha-beta-depleted transplantation in children. TCRdb re-called the PCR reads with MiXCR, one entry per CDR3 protein. Here the sample spans approximately 150,000 distinct CDR3 sequences, 8.5% to 10% being singletons. The sample in question was PBMCs, mostly from graft donor cells, obtained 180 days after TCRalphabeta/CD19-depleted stem cell transplant. The receptor source for this set is a female patient between 2 and 15 years old who had a stem cell transplant for congenital amegakaryocytic thrombocytopenia, so the T cells may come from the graft donor. The CDR3 runs from the conserved cysteine through the conserved F or W. D genes are given only for firm matches. A clone size is listed for some rows: how often the clone was seen (once, few, many), or a class if it is expanded.

clone size: many; V gene: TRBV20-1; J gene: TRBJ2-5; D gene: -; CDR3 protein: CSATYQETQYF; CDR3 DNA: TGCAGTGCTACTTACCAAGAGACCCAGTACTTC
clone size: few; V gene: TRBV5-5; J gene: TRBJ1-5; D gene: -; CDR3 protein: CASSFSSNQPQHF; CDR3 DNA: TGTGCCAGCAGCTTTAGCTCCAATCAGCCCCAGCATTTT
clone size: many; V gene: TRBV5-1; J gene: TRBJ2-1; D gene: -; CDR3 protein: CASKEGVHNEQFF; CDR3 DNA: TGCGCCAGCAAAGAGGGAGTCCACAATGAGCAGTTCTTC
clone size: many; V gene: TRBV4-1; J gene: TRBJ2-7; D gene: TRBD2; CDR3 protein: CASSQGREGPIFNSYEQYF; CDR3 DNA: TGCGCCAGCAGCCAAGGTCGGGAGGGCCCAATATTCAACTCCTACGAGCAGTACTTC
clone size: -; V gene: TRBV30; J gene: TRBJ1-4; D gene: -; CDR3 protein: CAWMDPNEKLFF; CDR3 DNA: TGTGCCTGGATGGATCCTAATGAAAAACTGTTTTTT
clone size: few; V gene: TRBV20-1; J gene: TRBJ1-2; D gene: -; CDR3 protein: CSPIDGGLDYGYTF; CDR3 DNA: TGCAGTCCCATAGACGGGGGGTTAGACTATGGCTACACCTTC
clone size: many; V gene: TRBV3-1; J gene: TRBJ2-2; D gene: TRBD1; CDR3 protein: CASSPRTGGRDGELFF; CDR3 DNA: TGTGCCAGCAGCCCCAGGACAGGGGGCAGGGACGGGGAGCTGTTTTTT
clone size: many; V gene: TRBV28; J gene: TRBJ2-3; D gene: -; CDR3 protein: CASSLSYPSRTTHGYADTQYF; CDR3 DNA: TGTGCCAGCAGTTTGTCATATCCGAGTAGGACCACCCACGGGTATGCGGATACGCAGTATTTT
clone size: -; V gene: TRBV5-1; J gene: TRBJ2-5; D gene: -; CDR3 protein: CASSFRQAQGTQYF; CDR3 DNA: TGCGCCAGCAGCTTTAGACAGGCCCAGGGGACCCAGTACTTC
clone size: many; V gene: TRBV7-9; J gene: TRBJ1-2; D gene: TRBD1; CDR3 protein: CASSLSGGYGYTF; CDR3 DNA: TGTGCCAGCAGCTTATCAGGGGGCTATGGCTACACCTTC
clone size: once; V gene: TRBV4-3; J gene: TRBJ2-1; D gene: -; CDR3 protein: CASSQERSSYDEQFF; CDR3 DNA: TGCGCCAGCAGCCAAGAAAGGAGCTCCTACGATGAGCAGTTCTTC
clone size: many; V gene: TRBV12-3/TRBV12-4; J gene: TRBJ2-6; D gene: -; CDR3 protein: CASSRTLSGANVLTF; CDR3 DNA: TGTGCCAGCAGTCGGACCCTCTCTGGGGCCAACGTCCTGACTTTC
clone size: many; V gene: TRBV3-1; J gene: TRBJ1-1; D gene: -; CDR3 protein: CASSSKSRGTEAFF; CDR3 DNA: TGTGCCAGCAGCAGTAAAAGTCGAGGCACTGAAGCTTTCTTT
clone size: many; V gene: TRBV21-1; J gene: TRBJ2-5; D gene: -; CDR3 protein: CASNMGSQETQYF; CDR3 DNA: TGTGCCAGCAATATGGGCAGTCAAGAGACCCAGTACTTC
clone size: -; V gene: TRBV30; J gene: TRBJ1-1; D gene: -; CDR3 protein: CAWRPVLAGMNTEAFF; CDR3 DNA: TGTGCCTGGAGGCCCGTTCTAGCAGGTATGAACACTGAAGCTTTCTTT
clone size: many; V gene: TRBV4-2; J gene: TRBJ2-2; D gene: -; CDR3 protein: CASSQVVSGTNTGELFF; CDR3 DNA: TGTGCCAGCAGCCAGGTGGTTAGCGGCACGAACACCGGGGAGCTGTTTTTT
clone size: few; V gene: TRBV15; J gene: TRBJ2-7; D gene: -; CDR3 protein: CATSRDRMSYEQYF; CDR3 DNA: TGTGCCACCAGCAGAGATCGAATGTCCTACGAGCAGTACTTC
clone size: few; V gene: TRBV28; J gene: TRBJ2-2; D gene: TRBD1; CDR3 protein: CASSLTGVLLTSNTGELFF; CDR3 DNA: TGTGCCAGCAGTTTGACAGGGGTCCTCCTCACCTCGAACACCGGGGAGCTGTTTTTT
clone size: many; V gene: TRBV28; J gene: TRBJ1-6; D gene: TRBD1; CDR3 protein: CASRVDRAYNSPLHF; CDR3 DNA: TGTGCCAGCAGAGTGGACAGGGCCTATAATTCACCCCTCCACTTT
clone size: few; V gene: TRBV5-1; J gene: TRBJ2-1; D gene: -; CDR3 protein: CASSLSRFRLNEQFF; CDR3 DNA: TGCGCCAGCAGCTTGTCAAGGTTTCGTCTCAATGAGCAGTTCTTC
clone size: many; V gene: TRBV5-1; J gene: TRBJ2-7; D gene: -; CDR3 protein: CASSDTYEQYF; CDR3 DNA: TGCGCCAGCAGCGACACCTACGAGCAGTACTTC
clone size: few; V gene: TRBV25-1; J gene: TRBJ2-6; D gene: -; CDR3 protein: CASSLGEAGANVLTF; CDR3 DNA: TGTGCCAGCAGTTTGGGGGAAGCTGGGGCCAACGTCCTGACTTTC
clone size: few; V gene: TRBV30; J gene: TRBJ2-3; D gene: -; CDR3 protein: CAWSVPGTWGRLSQYF; CDR3 DNA: TGTGCCTGGAGTGTACCAGGGACATGGGGTCGGTTGTCGCAGTATTTT
clone size: many; V gene: TRBV12-3/TRBV12-4; J gene: TRBJ2-1; D gene: -; CDR3 protein: CASSWLRSGYNEQFF; CDR3 DNA: TGTGCCAGCAGTTGGCTCAGGTCGGGCTACAATGAGCAGTTCTTC
clone size: few; V gene: TRBV15; J gene: TRBJ1-1; D gene: -; CDR3 protein: CATSRDYTEAFF; CDR3 DNA: TGTGCCACCAGCAGAGATTACACTGAAGCTTTCTTT
clone size: many; V gene: TRBV18; J gene: TRBJ1-1; D gene: -; CDR3 protein: CASSQDSWTEAFF; CDR3 DNA: TGTGCCAGCTCGCAGGACAGTTGGACTGAAGCTTTCTTT
clone size: many; V gene: TRBV12-3/TRBV12-4; J gene: TRBJ2-7; D gene: TRBD1; CDR3 protein: CASSLRTGALEQYF; CDR3 DNA: TGTGCCAGCAGCCTACGGACAGGAGCTTTGGAGCAGTACTTC
clone size: many; V gene: TRBV20-1; J gene: TRBJ2-3; D gene: -; CDR3 protein: CSASGSAGITDTQYF; CDR3 DNA: TGCAGTGCTAGCGGATCGGCGGGAATCACAGATACGCAGTATTTT
clone size: many; V gene: TRBV6-5; J gene: TRBJ2-2; D gene: -; CDR3 protein: CASSYLGENTGELFF; CDR3 DNA: TGTGCCAGCAGTTACCTCGGGGAGAACACCGGGGAGCTGTTTTTT
clone size: few; V gene: TRBV20-1; J gene: TRBJ1-6; D gene: -; CDR3 protein: CSATHPRASPLHF; CDR3 DNA: TGCAGTGCTACCCACCCGAGGGCCTCACCCCTCCACTTT
clone size: many; V gene: TRBV5-1; J gene: TRBJ1-2; D gene: TRBD1; CDR3 protein: CASSQLNDRDYGYTF; CDR3 DNA: TGCGCCAGCAGCCAACTCAACGACAGGGACTATGGCTACACCTTC
clone size: many; V gene: TRBV5-1; J gene: TRBJ1-2; D gene: -; CDR3 protein: CASSQRAAGRIYGYTF; CDR3 DNA: TGCGCCAGCAGCCAGAGAGCTGCGGGACGGATCTATGGCTACACCTTC
clone size: -; V gene: TRBV12-3/TRBV12-4; J gene: TRBJ2-2; D gene: -; CDR3 protein: CASSLLTSNTGELFF; CDR3 DNA: TGTGCCAGCAGTTTGCTGACATCGAACACCGGGGAGCTGTTTTTT
clone size: many; V gene: TRBV5-1; J gene: TRBJ2-1; D gene: TRBD1; CDR3 protein: CASRDTGGINEQFF; CDR3 DNA: TGCGCCAGCAGAGATACAGGGGGTATCAATGAGCAGTTCTTC
clone size: many; V gene: TRBV5-8; J gene: TRBJ1-5; D gene: -; CDR3 protein: CASSSGEIGNQPQHF; CDR3 DNA: TGTGCCAGCAGCTCTGGAGAAATCGGCAATCAGCCCCAGCATTTT
clone size: -; V gene: TRBV20-1; J gene: TRBJ1-2; D gene: -; CDR3 protein: CSARDRGDGDGYTF; CDR3 DNA: TGCAGTGCTAGAGATAGAGGGGATGGTGATGGCTACACCTTC
clone size: -; V gene: TRBV20-1; J gene: TRBJ1-1; D gene: -; CDR3 protein: CSAPTGGLNTEAFF; CDR3 DNA: TGCAGTGCCCCGACTGGGGGTTTGAACACTGAAGCTTTCTTT
clone size: many; V gene: TRBV5-1; J gene: TRBJ2-7; D gene: -; CDR3 protein: CASSLPNPYEQYF; CDR3 DNA: TGCGCCAGCAGCTTGCCCAACCCCTACGAGCAGTACTTC
clone size: -; V gene: TRBV30; J gene: TRBJ2-2; D gene: TRBD1; CDR3 protein: CAWSAGQVNTGELFF; CDR3 DNA: TGTGCCTGGAGTGCGGGACAGGTCAACACCGGGGAGCTGTTTTTT
clone size: many; V gene: TRBV12-3/TRBV12-4; J gene: TRBJ2-3; D gene: -; CDR3 protein: CASSKLLDTDTQYF; CDR3 DNA: TGTGCCAGCAGCAAACTCCTGGACACAGATACGCAGTATTTT
clone size: many; V gene: TRBV5-1; J gene: TRBJ1-3; D gene: -; CDR3 protein: CASSLRGTASSGNTIYF; CDR3 DNA: TGCGCCAGCAGTTTGAGGGGGACCGCGAGCTCTGGAAACACCATATATTTT
clone size: few; V gene: TRBV12-3/TRBV12-4; J gene: TRBJ2-5; D gene: -; CDR3 protein: CASSPLGVETQYF; CDR3 DNA: TGTGCCAGCAGCCCATTGGGGGTCGAGACCCAGTACTTC
clone size: -; V gene: TRBV6-1; J gene: TRBJ1-6; D gene: TRBD1; CDR3 protein: CAGSDRGGSPLHF; CDR3 DNA: TGTGCCGGCAGTGACAGGGGTGGGTCACCCCTCCACTTT
clone size: many; V gene: TRBV20-1; J gene: TRBJ1-1; D gene: -; CDR3 protein: CSASWGWGPTEAFF; CDR3 DNA: TGCAGTGCTAGTTGGGGGTGGGGGCCCACTGAAGCTTTCTTT